Below, 21 T cell receptor beta chains from the same sample are listed, as sequenced in a study of cytomegalovirus exposure and HLA in healthy donors. 60 Vbeta and 13 Jbeta primers were used in PCR. Profiling relied on immunoSEQ multiplex PCR, and the TCRdb table lists in-frame clones only, not all of them. The table has about 200,000 clones, about an eighth seen once; the top ten hold about 7.8%. The sequenced sample was PBMCs. The receptors were gathered from a man in his fifties or sixties in good health and CMV-seropositive.

The sample holds a few counts of this clone. The chain is built from TRBV10-2 and TRBJ1-5, with TRBD1 matching over 8 bases. The V and J ends lost 2 bases and 6 bases, in that order; junction bases with no gene match: 9. This CDR3 contains 16 residues. Germline loops: CDR1 WSHSY, CDR2 SAAADI. The CDR3 loop is CASSEIGQGHIQPQHF. CDR3 in DNA: TGCGCCAGCAGTGAGATCGGACAGGGTCATATTCAGCCCCAGCATTTT.

This chain connects TRBV28 to TRBJ2-7, with 10 bases fitting TRBD1. The CDR3 runs 15 residues. Germline V gene data show CDR1 as MDHEN and CDR2 as SYDVKM. J was trimmed by 2 bases and V by 8 bases; bases with no gene match: 9. The chain's CDR3 is CASAQGDRGAYEQYV. Here the CDR3 DNA reads TGTGCCAGCGCCCAAGGGGACAGGGGTGCCTACGAGCAGTACGTC.

This clone was counted between two and nine times. The chain is built from TRBV7-3 and TRBJ2-1, with a weak D call TRBD2 (5 bases). CDR1 and CDR2 (germline): SGHTA, FQGTGA. Trimming stripped 2 bases from V and 9 bases from J, with 14 bases between. This CDR3 spans 14 amino acids. CDR3 sequence reads: CASSLLSLGSEQFF. The CDR3 coding sequence is TGTGCCAGCAGCTTACTATCACTAGGGAGTGAGCAGTTCTTC.

The rearrangement joins TRBV6-6 to TRBJ1-1; 7 bases are shared with TRBD1. In germline, CDR1 is MNHNY, CDR2 SVGAGI (reference sequence). This CDR3 region has 16 residues. V was pared by 6 bases and J by 0 bases, with 10 bases of the junction left unmatched. The CDR3 is CASSLTQQGVNTEAFF. CDR3 nucleotides: TGTGCCAGCAGCCTCACCCAGCAGGGGGTGAACACTGAAGCTTTCTTT.

This clone has just a few counts. The chain couples TRBV29-1 to TRBJ2-5, with 7 bases identical to TRBD2. The V gene's germline CDR1 is SQVTM and CDR2 ANQGSEA. After removal of 6 bases from V and 7 bases from J, the junction contained 5 bases not matched to a gene. This CDR3 comprises 11 residues. This CDR3 is CSVGGEGTQYF. The DNA of the CDR3 is TGCAGCGTGGGGGGGGAGGGGACCCAGTACTTC.

The CDR3 DNA is TGCAGCGTTGATCCAGGCACTAACTATGGCTACACCTTC. As protein: CSVDPGTNYGYTF. The rearrangement uses TRBV29-1 and TRBJ1-2; D is unclear. This CDR3 region has 13 residues. Deletions cut 3 bases from V and 0 bases from J, with 8 bases between. CDR1 and CDR2 (germline): SQVTM, ANQGSEA.

The chain couples TRBV6-6 to TRBJ1-2, with D possibly TRBD1 on 5 matching bases. Germline-derived CDR1 and CDR2 are MNHNY and SVGAGI (reference sequence). Between the trimmed V and J ends, which lost 2 bases and 0 bases, there was a span of 7 bases. The CDR3 extends over 14 amino acids. The CDR3 is CASSYRTTNYGYTF. CDR3 nucleotides: TGTGCCAGCAGTTACCGGACAACTAACTATGGCTACACCTTC.

This clone was counted only a few times. V usage is TRBV27 and J usage is TRBJ2-3, with 7 bases matching TRBD1. The CDR3 spans 15 residues. Losses at the gene ends were 4 bases for V and 2 bases for J; bases not matched to a gene: 6. Germline CDR1 is MNHEY and CDR2 is SMNVEV (reference sequence). CDR3 sequence reads: CASSSGQMITDTQYF. The CDR3, as DNA: TGTGCCAGCAGTTCGGGACAGATGATCACAGATACGCAGTATTTT.

The gene calls are TRBV7-2 and TRBJ1-2; no firm D call. Germline V CDR1 and CDR2: SGHTA, FQGNSA. The ends were cut back, 3 bases at V and 0 bases at J, with 5 bases in the middle. The CDR3 covers 13 residues. CDR3: CASSFSSNYGYTF. The CDR3, as DNA: TGTGCCAGCAGCTTTAGTTCTAACTATGGCTACACCTTC.

The genes are TRBV15 and TRBJ2-5; 12 bases are shared with TRBD2. The CDR3 is made up of 16 amino acids. Per the germline V gene, CDR1 is LNHNV and CDR2 is YYDKDF (reference sequence). V dropped 6 bases and J dropped 5; count of bases not matched to a gene: 10. The CDR3 is CATSGLAGIPVETQYF. CDR3 bases: TGTGCCACCAGTGGACTAGCGGGGATCCCCGTGGAGACCCAGTACTTC.

With regard to this clone: Relative to the germline gene, one junction end is altered; a read error may explain this. The chain links TRBV11-2 to TRBJ2-1, with 10 bases fitting TRBD2. Germline CDR1 and CDR2: SGHAT and FQNNGV. This CDR3 contains 17 residues. CDR3 nucleotides: TGTGCCGGCAGCTTAGTTTCCATAGCGGGGGGCTACAATGAGCAGTTCTTC. This translates into CAGSLVSIAGGYNEQFF.

The chain recombines TRBV6-5 with TRBJ1-3; 7 nucleotides match TRBD1. This CDR3 contains 16 residues. The V segment lost 0 bases and the J segment 5 bases; nucleotides outside the gene matches: 7. CDR1 and CDR2 (germline): MNHEY, SVGAGI. The CDR3 is CASSYSPRGRRNTIYF. CDR3 in DNA: TGTGCCAGCAGTTACTCGCCCAGGGGGAGAAGAAACACCATATATTTT.

The rearrangement joins TRBV4-2 to TRBJ2-2, with D tentatively TRBD1 (6 bases). CDR3 length: 15 amino acids. Germline V lookup: CDR1 LGHNA, CDR2 YNFKEQ. V was trimmed by 4 bases and J by 2 bases, leaving 11 bases between them. CDR3: CASSPLQGNTGELFF. The CDR3 coding sequence is TGTGCCAGCAGCCCCCTACAGGGAAACACCGGGGAGCTGTTTTTT.

This rearrangement joins TRBV2 to TRBJ2-3; the D gene is possibly TRBD2 (6 bases). The CDR3 contains 14 residues. V was clipped by 4 bases and J by 4 bases, with 12 bases between them. Looked up from germline, CDR1 is SNHLY and CDR2 is FYNNEI. CDR3 bases: TGTGCCAGCAGTGCGGTGGTAGCGGCAGATACGCAGTATTTT. Amino acids: CASSAVVAADTQYF. The variable domain in full, completed from reference TRBV2 and TRBJ2-3, reads EPEVTQTPSHQVTQMGQEVILRCVPISNHLYFYWYRQILGQKVEFLVSFYNNEISEKSEIFDDQFSVERPDGSNFTLKIRSTKLEDSAMYFCASSAVVAADTQYFGPGTRLTVL.

The CDR3 bases are TGTGCCAGCAGCTCGGGACTAGCAGCCTACAATGAGCAGTTCTTC. This sequence encodes CASSSGLAAYNEQFF. V and J are TRBV5-6 and TRBJ2-1; TRBD2 agrees at 9 bases. This CDR3 spans 15 amino acids. Germline V gene lookup returns CDR1 SGHDT and CDR2 YYEEEE. V dropped 3 bases and J dropped 2; count of bases not matched to a gene: 3.

This clone was observed a single time. The chain joins TRBV7-2 to TRBJ2-7; 7 nucleotides agree with TRBD2. This CDR3 is built from 16 residues. The J segment lost 1 base and the V segment lost 0 bases, leaving 6 bases of the junction unmatched. Germline V gene sequence: CDR1 SGHTA, CDR2 FQGNSA. CDR3 nucleotides: TGTGCCAGCAGCTTAGCGCCACTAGCGACTTCCTACGAGCAGTACTTC. Encoded protein: CASSLAPLATSYEQYF.

V gene TRBV11-3 combines with J gene TRBJ1-1; D remains ambiguous. Germline V gene sequence: CDR1 SGHNT, CDR2 YENEEA. The CDR3 covers 14 residues. V was pared by 1 base and J by 3 bases, with 9 bases between. CDR3 residues: CASSLGWGDTEAFF. The CDR3 nucleotides are TGTGCCAGCAGCTTAGGCTGGGGAGACACTGAAGCTTTCTTT.

V and J are TRBV28 and TRBJ1-2; a weak D match, TRBD1 (5 bases). This CDR3 has 13 residues. CDR1 and CDR2 from the germline V gene are MDHEN and SYDVKM. V gave up 2 bases and J gave up 7 bases, with 11 bases separating them. CDR3 bases: TGTGCCAGCAGTTTACAGGGCCCAGGTGGCTACACCTTC. Its protein is CASSLQGPGGYTF.

This clone occurred a few times. This chain connects TRBV5-4 to TRBJ2-1; 9 bases match TRBD2. The ends lost 3 bases at V and 7 bases at J; junction bases unmatched: 14. The CDR3 contains 17 residues. Per the germline V gene, CDR1 is SGHNT and CDR2 is YYREEE (reference sequence). In DNA, the CDR3 is TGTGCCAGCAGCTCACCCCCAGGCGGGGGGGCTTTTAATGAGCAGTTCTTC. Encoded protein: CASSSPPGGGAFNEQFF.

This clone was recorded a few times. The V call is TRBV10-3, the J call TRBJ1-5, with D possibly matching TRBD1 (6 bases). There are 17 residues in the CDR3. V dropped 0 bases and J dropped 2 bases, with 14 bases sitting between them. CDR1 ENHRY and CDR2 SYGVKD come from the germline V gene. The CDR3, as DNA: TGTGCCATCAGTGAGTCCGCGGGGGCGATGGGCAATCAGCCCCAGCATTTT. Translation gives CAISESAGAMGNQPQHF.

This clone was counted between two and nine times. The J gene is TRBJ2-3, the V gene TRBV5-6; tentatively, D is TRBD2 (5 bases). Trimming stripped 1 base from V and 6 bases from J, with 12 bases between. CDR1 and CDR2 (germline): SGHDT, YYEEEE. The CDR3 spans 14 residues. In DNA, the CDR3 is TGTGCCAGCAGCTTGAGGCGGGTTGGCGATACGCAGTATTTT. It is translated as CASSLRRVGDTQYF.